These 2 T cell receptor beta chains were all obtained from the same sample, sequenced in a study of control samples from healthy donors and cancer patients. Method: immunoSEQ multiplex PCR; TCRdb's copy keeps in-frame clones and lacks some. The sample shows tens of thousands of clones, around 90% of them seen only once. Sequenced: PBMCs. The receptors shown here come from a woman aged 50 to 60 with colorectal cancer.

The chain uses TRBV28 and TRBJ1-5; perhaps TRBD1 as D (5 bases). The V end lost 5 bases, the J end lost 4 bases, and 15 bases lay between the germline ends. This CDR3 comprises 15 residues. Per the germline V gene, CDR1 is MDHEN and CDR2 is SYDVKM. In DNA form, the CDR3 reads TGTGCCAGCAGTACGTGGAGTGAGGGGAATCAGCCCCAGCATTTT. This gives the protein CASSTWSEGNQPQHF. The whole variable domain, filled in from reference TRBV28 and TRBJ1-5, reads DVKVTQSSRYLVKRTGEKVFLECVQDMDHENMFWYRQDPGLGLRLIYFSYDVKMKEKGDIPEGYSVSREKKERFSLILESASTNQTSMYLCASSTWSEGNQPQHFGDGTRLSIL.

This chain uses TRBV24-1 with TRBJ1-2; D ambiguous. The CDR3 has 11 residues. The V and J ends lost 10 bases and 0 bases respectively, with 5 bases between them. Germline V gives CDR1 KGHDR, CDR2 SFDVKD. The CDR3 sequence is CATEANYGYTF. CDR3 DNA: TGTGCCACGGAGGCTAACTATGGCTACACCTTC.